The TCR beta chain under discussion was sequenced for a study of T cell clonality in common variable immunodeficiency. This clone appeared many times. What it binds is not known. The missing CDR3 end, 3 residues past where the read stops, is filled in from the germline J gene. V lost 4 bases and J lost 0, with 7 bases in between. The CDR3 loop spans 14 amino acids. The V gene's germline CDR1 is SEHNR and CDR2 FQNEAQ (reference sequence). Produced via immunoSEQ multiplex PCR; TCRdb's table is partial and in-frame only. The repertoire consists of around 81,000 clones, none detected only once. Study results and limitations: CVID patient heterogeneity limited repertoire-clinical complication correlations. CVID subjects had higher TCRbeta clonality than healthy controls, most marked in about a third. Common variable immunodeficiency TCR beta sequences reportedly had fewer deletions and N-nucleotide insertions. Compared with controls, CVID subjects had fewer shared TCRbeta clones.

This receptor was taken from a person aged 18-70 years in good health. The sequencing input was peripheral blood mononuclear cells. V is TRBV7-9 and J is TRBJ1-5; D is perhaps TRBD1 (6 bases). The CDR3 protein is CASSYRDSNQPQHF. The sequenced CDR3 bases are TGTGCCAGCAGCTACAGGGATAGCAATCAGCCC.